This T cell receptor beta chain was obtained from a study of shared clonotypes between healthy human individuals. The wider study: Plates per donor: three CD4 naive, three CD4 memory, two CD8 naive, one CD8 memory.

Each sample came from a Caucasian adult donor living in Nashville, Tennessee. The V gene's germline CDR1 is WSHSY and CDR2 SAAADI. With V trimmed by 4 bases and J by 4 bases, 3 bases remained unmatched. There are 14 residues in the CDR3. Overall study findings and caveats: Inspection by rarefaction showed sorted-subset sequencing to be incomplete despite large depth.

With respect to this clone: Its antigen is undetermined.

In replicate PCRs of sorted subsets, roughly 200 ng DNA, approximately 28,000 T cell genomes, was used. Profiling relied on immunoSEQ multiplex PCR, and the TCRdb table lists in-frame clones only, not all of them. This sample carries some 2,000,000 clones, over 85% of them seen once, and the ten largest clones take roughly 0.13%. This TCR came from a man between 18 and 29 years old in good health. The gene calls are TRBV10-2 and TRBJ1-5; 8 bases are shared with TRBD1. The sequencing input was naive CD4+ T cells sorted from blood. Subset denoted: CD45RA+ positively selected. The chain's CDR3 is CASSGQGSNQPQHF. The DNA for the CDR3 is TGCGCCAGCAGTGGACAGGGGTCAAATCAGCCCCAGCATTTT.